Listed below are T cell receptor beta chains from one sample, sequenced in a study of high-grade serous ovarian cancer treatment subgroups. The method was immunoSEQ multiplex PCR; TCRdb's version includes in-frame clones alone and lacks a portion of them. The sample has roughly 8,000 clones, 72% seen once. The sample comprised tumor tissue. The receptors come from a human donor with high-grade serous ovarian cancer. Both conserved end residues are part of each CDR3.

TRBV25-1	TRBJ2-7	CASSEGGGASYEQYF
TRBV11-2	TRBJ2-2	CASSPWNTGELFF
TRBV6-1	TRBJ1-5	CASSLGRDYNQPQHF
TRBV29-1	TRBJ2-2	CSVDNPQGFTGELFF
TRBV10-1	TRBJ1-4	CASTREVEKLFF
TRBV2	TRBJ2-7	CASRRESTTYEQYF
TRBV7-2	TRBJ1-2	CASSSYSIQGNYGYTF
TRBV7-2	TRBJ2-5	CASSLDGSLRETQYF
TRBV10-2	TRBJ2-1	CASSRLAGVYNEQFF
TRBV7-2	TRBJ1-4	CASSPGGAEKLFF
TRBV5-4	TRBJ2-1	CASSLGVFSYNEQFF
TRBV7-9	TRBJ2-2	CASSPFGTGGMTGELFF
TRBV4-2	TRBJ1-1	CASSPGQGPIEFTEAFF
TRBV5-1	TRBJ2-3	CASSLSLAGRADTQYF
TRBV27	TRBJ2-3	CASSLASGRADTQYF
TRBV27	TRBJ2-7	CATSSGPEQYF
TRBV7-3	TRBJ2-7	CASSLKPQGAGTRIYEQYF
TRBV25-1	TRBJ2-1	CASGTMGDNEQFF
TRBV11-1	TRBJ2-5	CASSSRQETQYF
TRBV6-1	TRBJ2-7	CASSFRPVGGSEQYF
TRBV11-3	TRBJ2-1	CASNSRESSYNEQFF
TRBV7-2	TRBJ2-3	CASSLVAFPADTQYF
TRBV28	TRBJ2-5	CASSFAGGPGPETQYF
TRBV18	TRBJ1-1	CASSPPTTEPTEAFF
TRBV25-1	TRBJ1-1	CASSEALGGGNTEAFF
TRBV7-6	TRBJ1-3	CASSLIEDRGRNTIYF
TRBV12-5	TRBJ2-1	CASVERERSNEQFF
TRBV5-1	TRBJ2-1	CASSFSDVLTNNEQFF
TRBV7-8	TRBJ2-4	CASSLEGTSGRAGAKNIQYF
TRBV19	TRBJ1-2	CASSSGRSYGYTF
TRBV19	TRBJ2-7	CASSTHGGDKAYEQYF
TRBV7-8	TRBJ2-7	CASFSGSSYEQYF
TRBV7-2	TRBJ1-6	CASSLLGDKGSPLHF
TRBV6-6	TRBJ2-5	CASSSYRGGQETQYF
TRBV7-3	TRBJ2-1	CASKGLTNEQFF
TRBV7-2	TRBJ2-7	CASSLWQDRGYEQYF
TRBV2	TRBJ2-7	CASGGSRGQSQYF
TRBV10-3	TRBJ2-2	CAIKGGDGTGELFF
TRBV6-1	TRBJ2-3	CATPSRLAGVDTQYF
TRBV28	TRBJ2-1	CASSPPAGNEQFF
TRBV7-8	TRBJ2-5	CASSPGRGTQETQYF
TRBV5-5	TRBJ2-5	CASSWTGETQYF
TRBV30	TRBJ1-1	CAWNKGRTEAFF
TRBV28	TRBJ1-5	CASSQELGRYQPQHF
TRBV15	TRBJ1-1	CATSTIFTGTEAFF
TRBV7-9	TRBJ2-1	CASSQEQFF
TRBV5-1	TRBJ1-5	CASSLGGTEGYQPQHF
TRBV28	TRBJ2-3	CASIMSALNTDTQYF
TRBV5-1	TRBJ1-3	CASSEGGTGNTIYF